The entry below gives a single T cell receptor beta chain sequence along with its context. This CDR3 comprises 15 residues. The V gene lost 2 bases and the J gene lost 6 bases, with 14 bases spanning the gap. CDR1 is SGHRS, CDR2 YFSETQ, per germline. The data were obtained in a study of human T cells and chemical hapten exposure. About the study: Weekly administration of diphenylcyclopropenone to the scalp of patients continued throughout the approximately 24-week study.

Time point meaning: patch test 2, 6 weeks after DPC sensitization. Stated treatment: therapeutic diphenylcyclopropenone sensitization with weekly scalp DPC. One entry per CDR3 protein, called by TCRdb with MiXCR from the RACE reads. Of around 82,000 distinct CDR3 sequences listed, 6% to 8.5% are singletons. The TCR originated in a woman aged 30 to 39 with alopecia areata. Some clones in this sample may be carry-over from other donors' samples. Sequenced here: whole blood, sampled in connection with sensitization to the hapten diphenylcyclopropenone (DPC). The genes are TRBV5-1 and TRBJ1-4; D gene unclear. In nucleotides, the CDR3 is TGCGCCAGCAGCTTCATGGGTGGGCTAGATGAAAAACTGTTTTTT. This translates into CASSFMGGLDEKLFF.